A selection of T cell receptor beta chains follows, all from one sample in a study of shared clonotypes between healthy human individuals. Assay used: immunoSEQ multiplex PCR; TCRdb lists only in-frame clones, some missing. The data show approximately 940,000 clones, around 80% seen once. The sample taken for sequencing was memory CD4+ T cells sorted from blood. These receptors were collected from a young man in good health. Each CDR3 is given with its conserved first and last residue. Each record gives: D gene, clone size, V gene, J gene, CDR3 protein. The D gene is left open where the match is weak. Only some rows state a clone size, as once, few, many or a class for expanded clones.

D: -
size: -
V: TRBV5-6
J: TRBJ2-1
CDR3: CASSLAGSANEQFF

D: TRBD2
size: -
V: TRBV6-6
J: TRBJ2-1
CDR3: CASSLGLAGGNEQFF

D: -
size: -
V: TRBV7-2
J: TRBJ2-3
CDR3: CATAGNTDTQYF

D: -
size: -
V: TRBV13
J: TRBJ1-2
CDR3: CASSLGQLSNYGYTF

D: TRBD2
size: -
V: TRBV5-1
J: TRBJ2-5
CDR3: CASSLSGLTSGTSGTQETQYF

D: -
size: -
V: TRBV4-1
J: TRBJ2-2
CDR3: CASSLFEAEMNTGELFF

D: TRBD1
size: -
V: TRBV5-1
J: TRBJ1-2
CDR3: CASSPDRGAYGYTF

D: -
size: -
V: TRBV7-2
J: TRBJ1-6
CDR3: CASSPSGRGNNSPLHF

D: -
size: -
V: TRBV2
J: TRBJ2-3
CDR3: CASSISGTDTQYF

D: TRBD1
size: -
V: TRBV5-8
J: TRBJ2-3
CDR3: CASSLRQGATDTQYF

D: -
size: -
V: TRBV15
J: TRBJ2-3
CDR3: CATSRDRAIDTQYF

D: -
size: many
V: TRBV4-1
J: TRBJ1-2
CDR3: CASSQRTESYTF

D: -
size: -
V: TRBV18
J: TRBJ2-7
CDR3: CASSRKQPFYEQYF

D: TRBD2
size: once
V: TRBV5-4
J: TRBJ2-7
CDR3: CASSSGLAGEYEQYF

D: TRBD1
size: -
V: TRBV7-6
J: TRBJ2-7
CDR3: CASSLEQGYYEQYF

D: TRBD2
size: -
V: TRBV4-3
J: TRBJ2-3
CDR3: CASSQAGGSTDTQYF

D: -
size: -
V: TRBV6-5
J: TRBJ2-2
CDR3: CASSYQVNGELFF

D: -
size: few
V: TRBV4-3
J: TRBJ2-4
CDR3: CASSQEGGRAKNIQYF

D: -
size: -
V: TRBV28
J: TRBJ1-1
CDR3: CASRTPGRARGTEAFF

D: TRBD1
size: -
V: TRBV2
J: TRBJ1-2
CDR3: CASSNGQGKGYGYTF

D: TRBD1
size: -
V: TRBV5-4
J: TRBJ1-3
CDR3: CASSPGQALSGNTIYF

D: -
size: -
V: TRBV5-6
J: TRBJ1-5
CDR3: CASSFGGSGNQPQHF

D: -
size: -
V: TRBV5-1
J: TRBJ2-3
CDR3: CASREGPAASTDTQYF

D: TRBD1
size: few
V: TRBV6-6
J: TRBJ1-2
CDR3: CASSSTGGGRDGYTF

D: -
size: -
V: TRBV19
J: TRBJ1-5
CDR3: CASRDSNQPQHF

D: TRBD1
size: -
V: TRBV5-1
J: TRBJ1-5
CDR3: CASSAGQSNQPQHF

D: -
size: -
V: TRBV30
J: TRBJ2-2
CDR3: CAWRNLVGATGELFF

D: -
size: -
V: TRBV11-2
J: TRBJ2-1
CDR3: CASSTGTHSDEQFF

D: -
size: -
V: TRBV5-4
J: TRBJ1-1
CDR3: CASSLAGGNTEAFF

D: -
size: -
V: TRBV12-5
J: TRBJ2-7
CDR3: CASGPDRNEQYF

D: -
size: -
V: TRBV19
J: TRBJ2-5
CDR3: CASQDTTETQYF

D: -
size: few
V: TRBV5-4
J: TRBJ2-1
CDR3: CASSWRTRLVTSNEQFF

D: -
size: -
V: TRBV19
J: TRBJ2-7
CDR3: CASSMALSYEQYF

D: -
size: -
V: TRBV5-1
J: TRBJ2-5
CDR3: CASSFQGTETQYF

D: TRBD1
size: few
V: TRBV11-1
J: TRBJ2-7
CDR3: CASSLNTGQGSHEQYF

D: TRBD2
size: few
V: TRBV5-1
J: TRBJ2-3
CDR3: CASSLLAGGRTDTQYF

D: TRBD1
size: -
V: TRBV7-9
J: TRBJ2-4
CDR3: CASSQAGGNIQYF